This T cell receptor (beta chain) was captured in a study of shared clonotypes between healthy human individuals. The study, taken as a whole, reports: What limited the represented genetic and exposure-history diversity was the small number of donors.

As originally analysed: ImmunoSEQ output lacked quality scores and full-length reads, limiting matched filtering. The data were produced by immunoSEQ multiplex PCR, yet TCRdb's version contains in-frame clones alone and is incomplete. V, J and clone size reflect that table, while D and trimming were determined from the DNA. The sample holds under 2,500,000 clones, under 97% seen once. On this clone itself: Its antigen is undetermined.

The sequencing sample was made of naive CD4+ T cells sorted from blood. Subset defined: CD45RA+ positively selected. The receptor comes from a man aged 18 to 29 in good health.

CDR3: CASSRDLQSPLHF. In nucleotides, the CDR3 is TGTGCCAGCAGCCGGGACTTGCAATCACCCCTCCACTTT. The chain uses TRBV7-6 and TRBJ1-6; perhaps TRBD1 as D (5 bases). Germline V lookup: CDR1 SGHVS, CDR2 FNYEAQ. The ends were cut back, 5 bases at V and 10 bases at J, with 12 bases in the middle. This CDR3 comprises 13 residues. Full variable domain (rest looked up from reference TRBV7-6 and TRBJ1-6): GAGVSQSPRYKVTKRGQDVALRCDPISGHVSLYWYRQALGQGPEFLTYFNYEAQQDKSGLPNDRFSAERPEGSISTLTIQRTEQRDSAMYRCASSRDLQSPLHFGNGTRLTVT.